The present T cell receptor (beta chain) was sequenced within a study of T cells in Graves' hyperthyroidism and ophthalmopathy. Trimming removed 5 bases at V and 2 bases at J, with 16 bases between. Germline-derived CDR1 and CDR2 are SGHTA and FQGNSA. There are 15 residues in the CDR3. From RNA transcripts, TCR beta CDR3 regions were amplified. Researchers ran a first-round RT-PCR on the TCR CDR3 using the HTBI primer set. TCRdb processed the multiplex PCR reads anew with MiXCR; each CDR3 protein has one entry. The table has hundreds of thousands of distinct CDR3 sequences, roughly 13% seen once. The V and J genes are TRBV7-2 and TRBJ2-7; D gene ambiguous. The TCR originated in a woman aged 25 to 39 with Graves' hyperthyroidism. Sequenced sample: blood. CDR3 nucleotides: TGTGCCAGCAGCAGCCTGGGGATAGAGCCCTACGAGCAGTACTTC. It translates to CASSSLGIEPYEQYF.